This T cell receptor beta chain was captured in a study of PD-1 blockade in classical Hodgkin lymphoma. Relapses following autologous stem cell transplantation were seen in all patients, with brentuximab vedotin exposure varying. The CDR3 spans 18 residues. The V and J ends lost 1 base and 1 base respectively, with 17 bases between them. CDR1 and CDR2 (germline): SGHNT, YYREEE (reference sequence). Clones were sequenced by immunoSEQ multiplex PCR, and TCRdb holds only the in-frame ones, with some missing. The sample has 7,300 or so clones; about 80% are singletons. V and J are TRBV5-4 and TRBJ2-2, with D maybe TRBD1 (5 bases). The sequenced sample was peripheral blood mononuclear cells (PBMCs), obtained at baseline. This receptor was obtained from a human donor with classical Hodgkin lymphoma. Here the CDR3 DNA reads TGTGCCAGCAGCTTGCCGTCCCCAGGGATACAGAACACCGGGGAGCTGTTTTTT. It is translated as CASSLPSPGIQNTGELFF. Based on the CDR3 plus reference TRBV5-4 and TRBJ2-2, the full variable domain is ETGVTQSPTHLIKTRGQQVTLRCSSQSGHNTVSWYQQALGQGPQFIFQYYREEENGRGNFPPRFSGLQFPNYSSELNVNALELDDSALYLCASSLPSPGIQNTGELFFGEGSRLTVL.